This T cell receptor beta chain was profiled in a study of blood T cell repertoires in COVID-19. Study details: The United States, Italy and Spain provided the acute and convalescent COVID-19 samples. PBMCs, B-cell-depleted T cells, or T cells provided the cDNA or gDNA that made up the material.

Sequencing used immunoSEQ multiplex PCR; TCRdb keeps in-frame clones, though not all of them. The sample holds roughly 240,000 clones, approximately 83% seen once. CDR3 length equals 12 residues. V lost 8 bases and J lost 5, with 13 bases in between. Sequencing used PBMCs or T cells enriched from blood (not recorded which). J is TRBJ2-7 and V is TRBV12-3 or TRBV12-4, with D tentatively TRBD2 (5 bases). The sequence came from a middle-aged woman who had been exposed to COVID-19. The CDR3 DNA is TGTGCCAGCTCCCTGTGGGAGAACGAGCAGTACTTC. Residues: CASSLWENEQYF.